This entry features one T cell receptor beta chain sequence. What it binds is not known. All patients were mismatch repair deficient, assessed by either PCR or immunohistochemistry. Trimming left V 2 bases short and J 3 bases short, with 8 bases between. From germline, CDR1 is SEHNR and CDR2 FQNEAQ (reference sequence). The length of the CDR3 is 14 residues. The data were obtained in a study of PD-1 blockade in mismatch repair-deficient tumors. Whole-study context: Patients had over 10 mismatch repair-deficient cancer types, all previously treated and progressing. Overall study findings and caveats: Tumor-resident clones, often undetectable pretreatment in blood, expanded then contracted after pembrolizumab.

The protocol was immunoSEQ multiplex PCR, while the TCRdb copy is restricted to in-frame clones and leaves out a portion. The profile shows 100,000 to 150,000 clones, 86% of them singletons. The TCR sequence derives from an adult with mismatch repair-deficient cancer. The chain uses TRBV7-9 and TRBJ2-1; D possibly corresponds to TRBD1 (6 bases). The sample consisted of peripheral blood, taken 44 weeks after starting pembrolizumab. CDR3 region: CASSLRTVYNEQFF. The CDR3 DNA reads TGTGCCAGCAGCTTACGGACAGTCTACAATGAGCAGTTCTTC.